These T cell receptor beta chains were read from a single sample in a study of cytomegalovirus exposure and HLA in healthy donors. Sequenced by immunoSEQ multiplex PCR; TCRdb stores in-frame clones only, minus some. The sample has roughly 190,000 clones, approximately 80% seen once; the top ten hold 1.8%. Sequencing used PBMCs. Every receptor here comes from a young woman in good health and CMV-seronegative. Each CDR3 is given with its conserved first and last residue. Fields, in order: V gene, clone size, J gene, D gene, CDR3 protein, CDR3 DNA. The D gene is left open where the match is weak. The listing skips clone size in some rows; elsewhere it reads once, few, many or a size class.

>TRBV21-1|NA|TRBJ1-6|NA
CASSKRHNWGPLRDSPLHF
TGTGCCAGCAGCAAAAGGCATAACTGGGGGCCCCTTAGGGATTCACCCCTCCACTTT
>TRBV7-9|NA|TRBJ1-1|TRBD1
CASSPTGGFTEAFF
TGTGCCAGCAGCCCTACAGGGGGCTTCACTGAAGCTTTCTTT
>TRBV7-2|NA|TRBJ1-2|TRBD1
CASSLVTGNYGYTF
TGTGCCAGCAGCTTAGTGACAGGGAACTATGGCTACACCTTC
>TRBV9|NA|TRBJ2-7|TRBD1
CASSNSLTGDGEQYF
TGTGCCAGCAGCAATTCCCTGACAGGGGACGGCGAGCAGTACTTC
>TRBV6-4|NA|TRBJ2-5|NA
CASSPTGNQETQYF
TGTGCCAGCTCCCCCACAGGGAACCAAGAGACCCAGTACTTC
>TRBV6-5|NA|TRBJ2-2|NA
CASRRGRAATGELFF
TGTGCCAGCAGGAGGGGGAGGGCCGCCACCGGGGAGCTGTTTTTT
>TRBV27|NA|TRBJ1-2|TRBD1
CASSEKDRTNYGYTF
TGTGCCAGCAGTGAGAAGGACAGGACTAACTATGGCTACACCTTC
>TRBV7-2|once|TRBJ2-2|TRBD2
CASRSSRLAGIGELFF
TGTGCCAGCAGGTCTTCTAGACTAGCGGGGATCGGGGAGCTGTTTTTT
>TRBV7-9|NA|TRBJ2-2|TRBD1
CASSLGTGSGELFF
TGTGCCAGCAGCTTGGGGACAGGCTCCGGGGAGCTGTTTTTT
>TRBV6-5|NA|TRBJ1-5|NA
CASSSRPLDSYQPQHF
TGTGCCAGCAGTTCCCGACCCTTGGACAGTTATCAGCCCCAGCATTTT
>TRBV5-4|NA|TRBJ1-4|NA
CASSLGTQNEKLFF
TGTGCCAGCAGCTTAGGGACACAGAATGAAAAACTGTTTTTT
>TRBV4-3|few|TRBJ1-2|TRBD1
CASSHVRGQNYGYTF
TGCGCCAGCAGCCATGTTAGGGGGCAGAACTATGGCTACACCTTC
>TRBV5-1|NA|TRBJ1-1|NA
CASSPSSLAEAFF
TGCGCCAGCAGCCCGTCCAGTCTCGCTGAAGCTTTCTTT
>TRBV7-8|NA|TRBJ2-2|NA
CASSLVVSGELFF
TGTGCCAGCAGCTTAGTAGTTTCCGGGGAGCTGTTTTTT
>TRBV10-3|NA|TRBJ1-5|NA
CASAEIPNQPQHF
TGTGCCTCGGCGGAGATTCCCAATCAGCCCCAGCATTTT
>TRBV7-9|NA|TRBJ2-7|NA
CASSLVSSYEQYF
TGTGCCAGCAGCTTAGTGAGCTCCTACGAGCAGTACTTC
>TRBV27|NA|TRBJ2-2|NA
CASSLSRATGELFF
TGTGCCAGCAGTTTAAGCCGAGCCACCGGGGAGCTGTTTTTT
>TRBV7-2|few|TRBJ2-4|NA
CASRIYPGTSLNIQYF
TGTGCCAGCAGGATTTATCCCGGGACTTCACTAAACATTCAGTACTTC
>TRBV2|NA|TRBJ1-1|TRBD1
CASNTNQGGAFF
TGTGCCAGCAACACTAATCAGGGGGGAGCTTTCTTT
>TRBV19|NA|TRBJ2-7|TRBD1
CASSIVGDSYEQYF
TGTGCCAGTAGTATAGTGGGGGACAGTTACGAGCAGTACTTC
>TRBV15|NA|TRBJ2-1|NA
CATKGTRGNEQFF
TGTGCCACCAAAGGAACCCGGGGGAATGAGCAGTTCTTC
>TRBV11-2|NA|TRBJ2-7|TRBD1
CASSLGQGPNYEQYF
TGTGCCAGCAGCTTGGGACAGGGACCGAACTACGAGCAGTACTTC
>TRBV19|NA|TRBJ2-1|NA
CASSIGTPIHYNEQFF
TGTGCCAGTAGTATCGGGACACCAATACACTACAATGAGCAGTTCTTC
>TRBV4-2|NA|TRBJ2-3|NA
CASSQGRATDTQYF
TGTGCCAGCAGCCAAGGGCGGGCCACAGATACGCAGTATTTT
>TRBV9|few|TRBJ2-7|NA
CASSDLQSSYEQYF
TGTGCCAGCAGCGACTTACAGAGCTCCTACGAGCAGTACTTC
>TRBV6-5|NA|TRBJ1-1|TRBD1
CASRYDRGRTEAFF
TGTGCCAGCAGATACGACAGGGGAAGGACTGAAGCTTTCTTT